The 26 T cell receptor beta chains listed next were all sequenced from one sample in a study of beta chain features in type 1 diabetes. Expressed TCRB transcripts were sequenced because the isolated RNA had all been reverse transcribed beforehand. Assay: immunoSEQ multiplex PCR; the TCRdb copy retains only in-frame clones and omits some. The data show some 250,000 clones, roughly 30% seen once. Input material: central memory CD4+ T cells from blood. These receptors were obtained from a man aged 30 to 45 in good health.

A few counts support this clone. V is TRBV7-9 and J is TRBJ2-3; D gene unclear. The CDR3 extends over 13 amino acids. Trimming stripped 3 bases from V and 6 bases from J, with 10 bases between. Per the germline V gene, CDR1 is SEHNR and CDR2 is FQNEAQ (reference sequence). Here the CDR3 reads CASSFTISDTQYF. CDR3 in DNA: TGTGCCAGCAGCTTTACTATCTCGGATACGCAGTATTTT.

This clone was counted at least ten times. The chain joins TRBV7-8 to TRBJ1-3; perhaps TRBD1 as D (6 bases). The CDR3 extends over 15 amino acids. Germline V gene data show CDR1 as SGHVS and CDR2 as FQNEAQ. Trimming pared 5 bases from V and 0 bases from J, leaving 11 bases between. The chain's CDR3 is CASSTSTGSGNTIYF. CDR3 nucleotide sequence: TGTGCCAGCAGCACCTCGACAGGCTCTGGAAACACCATATATTTT.

In its sample, this clone was seen a few times. The V and J genes are TRBV10-3 and TRBJ2-6, with a tentative D call TRBD2 (5 bases). Trimming took off 0 bases at V and 2 bases at J, with 8 bases between the two ends. CDR1 and CDR2 from the germline V gene are ENHRY and SYGVKD. The CDR3 is 16 amino acids. The CDR3 sequence is CAISESAGTGANVLTF. For the CDR3, the DNA is TGTGCCATCAGTGAGTCGGCGGGCACTGGGGCCAACGTCCTGACTTTC.

This clone was detected many times. J is TRBJ2-7 and V is TRBV7-9; unclear D gene. Germline CDR1 is SEHNR and CDR2 is FQNEAQ (reference sequence). Deletions cut 4 bases from V and 6 bases from J, with 13 bases between. The CDR3 contains 13 residues. CDR3 DNA sequence: TGTGCCAGCAGCTCCTTCGACTCGGCCGAGCAGTACTTC. Amino acids: CASSSFDSAEQYF.

This clone came up a few times. The chain links TRBV4-2 to TRBJ2-1; D unclear. The CDR3 length is 13 residues. V lost 0 bases to trimming and J lost 8 bases, with 8 bases between them. Germline-derived CDR1 and CDR2 are LGHNA and YNFKEQ. The CDR3 loop is CASSQELADEQFF. For the CDR3, the DNA is TGTGCCAGCAGCCAAGAACTCGCAGATGAGCAGTTCTTC.

This clone was found a few times. This chain connects TRBV29-1 to TRBJ2-7, with TRBD2 matching 12 bases. The germline V gene encodes CDR1 SQVTM and CDR2 ANQGSEA. V lost 4 bases and J lost 12; bases outside the gene matches: 7. CDR3 size: 12 residues. The CDR3 DNA follows: TGCAGCGTTGGACTAGCGGGGGCTCAACGGTACTTC. It specifies CSVGLAGAQRYF.

This clone was counted a few times. This chain connects TRBV2 to TRBJ2-5; either TRBD1 or TRBD2 may supply D (6 bases each). The germline CDR1 and CDR2 sequences are SNHLY and FYNNEI. Trimming stripped 3 bases from V and 5 bases from J, with 16 bases between. CDR3 length: 15 amino acids. This CDR3 reads CASSDKRGLGETQYF. The CDR3 coding sequence is TGTGCCAGCAGTGATAAACGGGGGCTGGGTGAGACCCAGTACTTC.

The CDR3 is CASSPHSHSNQPQHF. The CDR3 DNA sequence: TGTGCCAGCAGTCCTCATTCCCATAGCAATCAGCCCCAGCATTTT. V gene TRBV6-5 combines with J gene TRBJ1-5; no clear D. V was clipped by 5 bases and J by 0 bases, with 11 bases between them. Germline V gene lookup returns CDR1 MNHEY and CDR2 SVGAGI. The CDR3 loop spans 15 amino acids.

This clone occurred a few times. V usage is TRBV10-3 and J usage is TRBJ2-2; a possible D gene is TRBD2 (5 bases). CDR3 length: 14 residues. Trimming shortened V by 0 bases and J by 6 bases, and 8 bases separated the two germline ends. Per germline, CDR1 ENHRY and CDR2 SYGVKD. CDR3 nucleotides: TGTGCCATCAGTGAGTCGAGAGGGTCCGGGGAGCTGTTTTTT. It is translated as CAISESRGSGELFF.

This clone has just a few counts. The J gene is TRBJ2-7, the V gene TRBV5-1, with TRBD2 matching over 8 bases. The CDR3 loop spans 15 amino acids. Germline V gene sequence: CDR1 SGHRS, CDR2 YFSETQ. V gave up 4 bases and J gave up 2 bases; unmatched junction bases: 8. The CDR3 DNA reads as TGCGCCAGCAGCCCGGGGAACGGGGGGGCCTACGAGCAGTACTTC. Translated, it gives CASSPGNGGAYEQYF.

This clone has only a few counts. The chain links TRBV29-1 to TRBJ2-6; perhaps TRBD2 as D (5 bases). With 4 bases removed from V and 0 bases from J, the gap between germline ends came to 13 bases. Germline CDR1 reads SQVTM; CDR2 reads ANQGSEA. This CDR3 is built from 16 residues. The CDR3 is CSVVGSQYSGANVLTF. CDR3 bases: TGCAGCGTTGTAGGGAGCCAGTACTCTGGGGCCAACGTCCTGACTTTC.

This clone was picked up a small number of times. The chain uses TRBV25-1 and TRBJ2-5; perhaps TRBD2 as D (5 bases). V lost 4 bases and J 6 bases, leaving 12 bases between the germline ends. CDR1 is MGHDK and CDR2 is SYGVNS in the germline V gene. There are 13 residues in the CDR3. This CDR3 is CASSVRAGQTQYF. In DNA form, the CDR3 reads TGTGCCAGCAGTGTGCGGGCGGGCCAGACCCAGTACTTC.

The chain combines TRBV7-2 with TRBJ2-7; TRBD1 matches 9 bases. Germline CDR1 and CDR2: SGHTA and FQGNSA. This CDR3 has 14 residues. V lost 5 bases to trimming and J lost 4 bases; unmatched junction nucleotides: 6. In DNA, the CDR3 is TGTGCCAGCAGCCCCGGACAGGGGAATTACGAGCAGTACTTC. Protein: CASSPGQGNYEQYF. Together with reference TRBV7-2 and TRBJ2-7, the CDR3 gives the full variable domain: GAGVSQSPSNKVTEKGKDVELRCDPISGHTALYWYRQSLGQGLEFLIYFQGNSAPDKSGLPSDRFSAERTGGSVSTLTIQRTQQEDSAVYLCASSPGQGNYEQYFGPGTRLTVT.

This clone came up a few times. The chain joins TRBV30 to TRBJ2-1, with 8 bases lining up with TRBD2. There are 17 residues in the CDR3. V was clipped by 2 bases and J by 0 bases; unmatched bases: 9. Looked up from germline, CDR1 is GTSNPN and CDR2 is SVGIG (reference sequence). In nucleotides, the CDR3 is TGTGCCTGGAGTACCGCCCAAAGCGGGGGCTCCTACAATGAGCAGTTCTTC. Translated, it gives CAWSTAQSGGSYNEQFF.

The chain has TRBV19 and TRBJ1-6; 7 bases agree with TRBD1. This CDR3 is 14 amino acids long. The V and J ends lost 4 bases and 8 bases, in that order; junction bases with no gene match: 5. CDR1 is LNHDA, CDR2 SQIVND, per germline (reference sequence). DNA of the CDR3: TGTGCCAGTAGTAGAGGACAGGTAGATTCACCCCTCCACTTT. Protein product: CASSRGQVDSPLHF.

This clone occurred a few times. The chain couples TRBV29-1 to TRBJ1-1; D ambiguous. Looked up from germline, CDR1 is SQVTM and CDR2 is ANQGSEA. The V end lost 5 bases, the J end lost 1 base, and 11 bases lay between the germline ends. The CDR3 runs 13 residues. Here the CDR3 reads CSVTAGWNTEAFF. The CDR3, as DNA: TGCAGCGTTACGGCCGGATGGAACACTGAAGCTTTCTTT.

The rearrangement joins TRBV7-8 to TRBJ2-7, with D hard to call. Trimming removed 4 bases at V and 7 bases at J, with 11 bases between. The CDR3 loop spans 12 amino acids. Germline V gives CDR1 SGHVS, CDR2 FQNEAQ. Here the CDR3 reads CASSYDPREQYF. As DNA, the CDR3 is TGTGCCAGCAGCTATGATCCGAGGGAGCAGTACTTC. The full variable domain, with the rest looked up from reference TRBV7-8 and TRBJ2-7, is GAGVSQSPRYKVAKRGQDVALRCDPISGHVSLFWYQQALGQGPEFLTYFQNEAQLDKSGLPSDRFFAERPEGSVSTLKIQRTQQEDSAVYLCASSYDPREQYFGPGTRLTVT.

J is TRBJ2-3 and V is TRBV28, with a tentative D call TRBD2 (6 bases). CDR1 and CDR2 from the germline V gene are MDHEN and SYDVKM. V gave up 6 bases and J gave up 3 bases, with 16 bases separating them. The CDR3 is 15 amino acids. The DNA of the CDR3 is TGTGCCAGCAGGGTTAGCGGAGGTGGAACAGATACGCAGTATTTT. Encoded protein: CASRVSGGGTDTQYF.

The chain is built from TRBV29-1 and TRBJ1-1, with 9 bases fitting TRBD1. Germline-derived CDR1 and CDR2 are SQVTM and ANQGSEA. The CDR3 is 11 amino acids. Unmatched junction bases numbered 8, after V lost 7 bases and J lost 11 bases. Here the CDR3 reads CSARDRVEAFF. CDR3 sequence (DNA): TGCAGCGCCCGGGACAGGGTTGAGGCTTTCTTT.

This clone was seen a few times. The CDR3 region is CAWSLQGRGKEQPQHF. The CDR3 DNA reads as TGTGCCTGGAGTCTTCAGGGTCGCGGGAAGGAGCAGCCCCAGCATTTT. This sequence joins TRBV30 and TRBJ1-5, with D tentatively TRBD1 (5 bases). The V end was cut by 2 bases, the J end by 7 bases, with 21 bases between. The CDR3 runs 16 residues. Germline V CDR1 and CDR2: GTSNPN, SVGIG (reference sequence).

There are a few counts of this clone. The gene calls are TRBV7-2 and TRBJ2-7; D uncertain. V shed 5 bases and J shed 0 bases, with 11 bases lying between them. CDR1 is SGHTA and CDR2 is FQGNSA in the germline V gene. This CDR3 comprises 14 residues. CDR3 sequence: CASSPQQNSYEQYF. The CDR3 DNA follows: TGTGCCAGCAGCCCTCAGCAGAACTCCTACGAGCAGTACTTC. The full variable domain, with the rest looked up from reference TRBV7-2 and TRBJ2-7, is GAGVSQSPSNKVTEKGKDVELRCDPISGHTALYWYRQSLGQGLEFLIYFQGNSAPDKSGLPSDRFSAERTGGSVSTLTIQRTQQEDSAVYLCASSPQQNSYEQYFGPGTRLTVT.

This clone was detected a few times. The chain combines TRBV7-2 with TRBJ1-6; a possible D gene is TRBD1 (5 bases). Germline CDR1 reads SGHTA; CDR2 reads FQGNSA. The CDR3 is 15 amino acids. Trimming shortened V by 1 base and J by 9 bases, and 13 bases separated the two germline ends. The CDR3 nucleotides read TGTGCCAGCAGCTTAGAGACAGATCGACGTTCACCCCTCCACTTT. It translates to CASSLETDRRSPLHF.

This clone was counted ten times or more. V and J are TRBV7-9 and TRBJ2-4; TRBD1 matches 8 bases. V dropped 6 bases and J dropped 15; count of bases not matched to a gene: 10. The CDR3 is made up of 12 amino acids. Germline CDR1 SEHNR, CDR2 FQNEAQ (reference sequence). The CDR3 DNA follows: TGTGCCAGCAGACCTGACAGGGGAGGAGGGTACTTC. Protein product: CASRPDRGGGYF.

The chain is built from TRBV29-1 and TRBJ1-1; D call uncertain. This CDR3 region has 13 residues. Trimming shortened V by 4 bases and J by 1 base, and 10 bases separated the two germline ends. In germline, CDR1 is SQVTM, CDR2 ANQGSEA. As DNA, the CDR3 is TGCAGCGTTGCGGAACAGCCGAACACTGAAGCTTTCTTT. Translation: CSVAEQPNTEAFF.

J is TRBJ2-7 and V is TRBV2; D remains ambiguous. This CDR3 region has 13 residues. The V end was cut by 4 bases, the J end by 1 base, with 8 bases between. Germline assignment: CDR1 SNHLY and CDR2 FYNNEI. Here the CDR3 DNA reads TGTGCCAGCAGTGGGGGTGCTTCCTACGAGCAGTACTTC. Residues: CASSGGASYEQYF.

This clone was seen a few times. The rearrangement links TRBV7-2 to TRBJ1-4, with D unresolved. Deletions cut 1 base from V and 1 base from J, with 4 bases between. CDR3 length: 14 residues. CDR1 and CDR2 (germline): SGHTA, FQGNSA. CDR3 protein: CASSLGGTNEKLFF. The CDR3 nucleotides read TGTGCCAGCAGCTTAGGAGGAACTAATGAAAAACTGTTTTTT.